Listed below are T cell receptor beta chains from one sample, sequenced in a study of molecular identifiers for immune sequencing clone quantification. TCRdb ran MiXCR on the PCR reads and lists one entry per CDR3 protein. The sample contains nearly 55,000 distinct CDR3 sequences, approximately 40% of which appear only once. Sequencing was performed on naive CD8+ T cells from blood, with Jurkat cell RNA spiked in. Receptor source: a human donor in good health. Some libraries in this study had Jurkat cell RNA spiked in. Each CDR3 is given with its conserved first and last residue. A D gene is named only where the DNA matches it firmly. Clone size is given for some rows only: seen once, a few or many times, or a class if the clone is expanded.

abundance	d_gene	v_gene	j_gene	CDR3nt	CDR3aa
NA	TRBD2	TRBV4-2	TRBJ2-7	TGTGCCAGCAGCCCCGGGACTACCCTCTCCTACGAGCAGTACTTC	CASSPGTTLSYEQYF
many	NA	TRBV7-2	TRBJ2-1	TGTGCCAGCAGCTTAGGAACGGTTGAGCAGTTCTTC	CASSLGTVEQFF
many	NA	TRBV14	TRBJ2-5	TGTGCCAGCAGCCTGTTCAGCCAAGAGACCCAGTACTTC	CASSLFSQETQYF
NA	NA	TRBV27	TRBJ2-5	TGTGCCAGCAGTTTAAACAACCAAGAGACCCAGTACTTC	CASSLNNQETQYF
few	NA	TRBV7-3	TRBJ2-5	TGTGCCAGCAGCCCCGGGGCCAGAGGAGAGACCCAGTACTTC	CASSPGARGETQYF
many	NA	TRBV9	TRBJ2-1	TGTGCCAGCAGCGCCGGCGCAGAGCAGTTCTTC	CASSAGAEQFF
NA	NA	TRBV6-6	TRBJ2-7	TGTGCCAGCAACGTACAGGGACCCTCCTACGAGCAGTACTTC	CASNVQGPSYEQYF
NA	TRBD2	TRBV7-9	TRBJ2-7	TGTGCCAGCAGCTCAAAGGGACTAGCGGGTTCCTACGAGCAGTACTTC	CASSSKGLAGSYEQYF
few	NA	TRBV19	TRBJ2-4	TGTGCCAGTAGTGTCATGGGGGGAAACATTCAGTACTTC	CASSVMGGNIQYF
NA	NA	TRBV2	TRBJ2-7	TGTGCCAGCAATGACGGCCCCTACGAGCAGTACTTC	CASNDGPYEQYF
many	TRBD2	TRBV9	TRBJ2-7	TGTGCCAGCAGCTCTAGCGGGAGGGCCCACGAGCAGTACTTC	CASSSSGRAHEQYF
NA	NA	TRBV18	TRBJ1-5	TGTGCCAGCTCGCCTGACAACGATAGCAATCAGCCCCAGCATTTT	CASSPDNDSNQPQHF
NA	NA	TRBV6-2/TRBV6-3	TRBJ2-7	TGTGCCAGCAGTTACATGCCTGACATCGGGGAGCAGTACTTC	CASSYMPDIGEQYF
few	NA	TRBV28	TRBJ2-7	TGTGCCAGCAGTTTATACAATTCAGGACCATACGAGCAGTACTTC	CASSLYNSGPYEQYF
few	NA	TRBV20-1	TRBJ2-2	TGCAGTGCTAGTCGGGCGAACACCGGGGAGCTGTTTTTT	CSASRANTGELFF
many	NA	TRBV10-2	TRBJ2-3	TGCGCCAGTAGCCAGGGTCCCGGCACAGATACGCAGTATTTT	CASSQGPGTDTQYF
once	NA	TRBV24-1	TRBJ2-1	TGTGCCACCAGTGACCCTTCTAGCAGGCCCCGCGGACCACGCAACAATGAGCAGTTCTTC	CATSDPSSRPRGPRNNEQFF
NA	NA	TRBV5-6	TRBJ1-1	TGTGCCAGCAGCTTGGTGGCAGACGAAGCTTTCTTT	CASSLVADEAFF
NA	NA	TRBV5-4	TRBJ2-3	TGTGCCAGCAGCTTTGGGGGCCCAGATACGCAGTATTTT	CASSFGGPDTQYF
many	TRBD1	TRBV28	TRBJ2-5	TGTGCCAGCAGTACCATCGAGGGACAGCAAGAGACCCAGTACTTC	CASSTIEGQQETQYF
many	NA	TRBV11-2	TRBJ2-7	TGTGCCAGCAGCTCCCGTCCCCCGGGAGACGAGCAGTACTTC	CASSSRPPGDEQYF
NA	NA	TRBV6-5	TRBJ1-1	TGTGCCAGCAGTATGGGGCTTTACACTGAAGCTTTCTTT	CASSMGLYTEAFF
NA	NA	TRBV21-1	TRBJ1-5	TGTGCCAGCCACCCCAGGGGGCGCAGGCAGCCCCAGCATTTT	CASHPRGRRQPQHF
NA	NA	TRBV24-1	TRBJ2-3	TGTGCCACCAGTGTTTCGATCACAGATACGCAGTATTTT	CATSVSITDTQYF
many	NA	TRBV28	TRBJ2-4	TGTGCCAGCAGTGTGGGCAAAAACATTCAGTACTTC	CASSVGKNIQYF
NA	NA	TRBV12-5	TRBJ2-2	TGTGCTAGTGGTGCGGCCGGGAGCACCGGGGAGCTGTTTTTT	CASGAAGSTGELFF
NA	NA	TRBV28	TRBJ2-1	TGTGCCAGCAGTTTTTTGACAACCTACAATGAGCAGTTCTTC	CASSFLTTYNEQFF
many	NA	TRBV2	TRBJ2-7	TGTGCCAGCAGTACCGGGGCCGGCAACGAGCAGTACTTC	CASSTGAGNEQYF
few	NA	TRBV3-1	TRBJ2-6	TGTGCCAGCAGCCCAAGCACAGATTTCTCTGGGGCCAACGTCCTGACTTTC	CASSPSTDFSGANVLTF
few	NA	TRBV19	TRBJ1-2	TGTGCCAGTGGTAGGACAGCCGATTATGGCTACACCTTC	CASGRTADYGYTF
many	NA	TRBV28	TRBJ2-5	TGTGCCAGCAGTTTAGGTACAGGTCGCGAGACCCAGTACTTC	CASSLGTGRETQYF